This entry lists 2 T cell receptor beta chains sequenced from one sample in a study of CD8+ T cells in alopecia areata. Treatment noted: oral pan-JAK inhibitor, 5-10 mg twice daily. Extraction of RNA preceded its reverse transcription into cDNA, which served as the sequencing template. Clones were sequenced by immunoSEQ multiplex PCR, and TCRdb holds only the in-frame ones, with some missing. Found here are some 160,000 clones, 55% to 75% of them singletons; the top ten hold around 0.91%. Sequencing used CD4+ T cells sorted from blood, obtained at week 4, from a patient treated with tofacitinib. The receptors shown here come from a human donor with alopecia areata.

V is TRBV30 and J is TRBJ1-5; tentative D call: TRBD1 (6 bases). V dropped 4 bases and J dropped 3 bases, with 13 bases sitting between them. CDR1 is GTSNPN, CDR2 SVGIG, per germline (reference sequence). The CDR3 sequence is 14 residues long. The DNA for the CDR3 is TGTGCCTGGAATATGGGACAACACAATCAGCCCCAGCATTTT. It encodes CAWNMGQHNQPQHF.

The genes are TRBV30 and TRBJ2-3; TRBD2 matches at 9 bases. J gave up 2 bases and V 3 bases, and 6 bases lay outside the gene matches. This CDR3 has 15 residues. Germline V gene data show CDR1 as GTSNPN and CDR2 as SVGIG (reference sequence). Here the CDR3 reads CAWSGTSLITDTQYF. DNA of the CDR3: TGTGCCTGGAGCGGGACTAGCCTAATCACAGATACGCAGTATTTT.